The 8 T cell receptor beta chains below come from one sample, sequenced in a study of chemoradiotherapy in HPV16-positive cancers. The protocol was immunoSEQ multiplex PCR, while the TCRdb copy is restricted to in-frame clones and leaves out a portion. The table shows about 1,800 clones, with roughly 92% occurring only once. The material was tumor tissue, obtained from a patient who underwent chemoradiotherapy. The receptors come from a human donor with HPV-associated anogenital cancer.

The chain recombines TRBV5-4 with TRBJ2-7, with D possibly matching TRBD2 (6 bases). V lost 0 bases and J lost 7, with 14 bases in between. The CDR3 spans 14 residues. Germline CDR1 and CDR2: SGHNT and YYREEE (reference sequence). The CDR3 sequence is CASSLARGVGEQYF. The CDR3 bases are TGTGCCAGCAGCTTGGCGCGGGGAGTGGGAGAGCAGTACTTC.

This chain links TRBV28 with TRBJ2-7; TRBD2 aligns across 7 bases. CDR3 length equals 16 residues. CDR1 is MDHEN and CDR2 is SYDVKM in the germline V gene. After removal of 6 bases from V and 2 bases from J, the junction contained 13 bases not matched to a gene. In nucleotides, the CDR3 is TGTGCCAGCAGCATTCGCATGGGGGGGTCAGCCTACGAGCAGTACTTC. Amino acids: CASSIRMGGSAYEQYF.

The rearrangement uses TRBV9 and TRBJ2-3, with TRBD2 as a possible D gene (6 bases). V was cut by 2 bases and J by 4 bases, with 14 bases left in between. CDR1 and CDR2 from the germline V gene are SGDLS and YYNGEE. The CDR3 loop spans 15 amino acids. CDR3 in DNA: TGTGCCAGCAGCGTCGTTGCTGGGACTCCAGATACGCAGTATTTT. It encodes CASSVVAGTPDTQYF.

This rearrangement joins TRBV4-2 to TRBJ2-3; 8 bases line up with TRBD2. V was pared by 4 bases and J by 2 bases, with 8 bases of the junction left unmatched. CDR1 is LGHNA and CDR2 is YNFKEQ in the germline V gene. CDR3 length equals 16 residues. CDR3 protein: CASSPSGGEFTDTQYF. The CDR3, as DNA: TGTGCCAGCAGCCCCAGCGGGGGAGAGTTCACAGATACGCAGTATTTT.

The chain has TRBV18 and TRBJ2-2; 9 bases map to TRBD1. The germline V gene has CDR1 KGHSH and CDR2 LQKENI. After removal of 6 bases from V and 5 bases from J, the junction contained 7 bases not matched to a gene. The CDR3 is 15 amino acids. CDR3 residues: CASSQQGAETGELFF. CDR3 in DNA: TGTGCCAGCTCTCAACAGGGGGCCGAAACCGGGGAGCTGTTTTTT.

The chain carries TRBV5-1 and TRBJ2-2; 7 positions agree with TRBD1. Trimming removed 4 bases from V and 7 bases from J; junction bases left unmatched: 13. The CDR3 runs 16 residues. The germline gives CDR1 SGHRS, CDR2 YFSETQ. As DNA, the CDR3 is TGCGCCAGCAGCCCCTCGCCCGAGGGGGCAGACGGGGAGCTGTTTTTT. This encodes CASSPSPEGADGELFF.

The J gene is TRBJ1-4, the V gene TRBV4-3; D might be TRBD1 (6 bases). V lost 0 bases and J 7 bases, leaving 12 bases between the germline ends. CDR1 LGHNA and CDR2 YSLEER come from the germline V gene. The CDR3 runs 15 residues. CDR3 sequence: CASSQDRGAREKLFF. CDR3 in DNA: TGCGCCAGCAGCCAAGATCGGGGGGCGCGTGAAAAACTGTTTTTT.

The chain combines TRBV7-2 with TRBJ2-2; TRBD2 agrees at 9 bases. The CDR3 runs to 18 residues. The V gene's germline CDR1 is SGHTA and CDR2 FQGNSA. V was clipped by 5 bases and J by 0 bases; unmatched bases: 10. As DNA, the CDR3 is TGTGCCAGCAGCCCAAAACTAGCGGGTTCCGCGAACACCGGGGAGCTGTTTTTT. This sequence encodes CASSPKLAGSANTGELFF.